Listed below are T cell receptor beta chains from one sample, sequenced in a study of blood T cell repertoires in COVID-19. TCRdb's copy holds only in-frame clones and misses some; the assay was immunoSEQ multiplex PCR. The data contain roughly 150,000 clones, roughly nine tenths of them singletons. Sequenced input: peripheral blood. Source of these receptors: a human donor in a cohort sampled during active COVID-19. CDR3s include the opening cysteine and the closing phenylalanine or tryptophan. Fields, in order: D gene, clone size, V gene, J gene, CDR3 protein, CDR3 DNA. D genes are given only for firm matches. Clone size is given for some rows only: seen once, a few or many times, or a class if the clone is expanded.

TRBD1,NA,TRBV30,TRBJ1-2,CALKKGATNYGYTF,TGTGCCTTGAAGAAGGGGGCAACTAACTATGGCTACACCTTC
NA,NA,TRBV28,TRBJ2-1,CASSFPSGRPYNEQFF,TGTGCCAGCAGTTTCCCCTCAGGGAGGCCATACAATGAGCAGTTCTTC
NA,once,TRBV10-3,TRBJ1-2,CAIKADTDYGYTF,TGTGCCATCAAAGCCGATACAGACTATGGCTACACCTTC
TRBD1,NA,TRBV9,TRBJ2-1,CASSPGTEPYNEQFF,TGTGCCAGCAGCCCCGGGACAGAGCCTTACAATGAGCAGTTCTTC
NA,NA,TRBV30,TRBJ2-3,CAWSGAGRGARVTQYF,TGTGCCTGGAGCGGAGCAGGTCGGGGGGCCCGGGTTACGCAGTATTTT
NA,NA,TRBV2,TRBJ2-3,CASSAPVSTDTQYF,TGTGCCAGCAGTGCCCCGGTTTCTACAGATACGCAGTATTTT
TRBD1,few,TRBV2,TRBJ1-4,CASSRQGAATNEKLFF,TGTGCCAGCAGCCGACAGGGAGCCGCAACTAATGAAAAACTGTTTTTT
TRBD1,NA,TRBV6-4,TRBJ1-2,CASSATGTYGYTF,TGTGCCAGCAGTGCGACAGGGACATATGGCTACACCTTC
TRBD2,NA,TRBV2,TRBJ2-1,CASSESLAAYNEQFF,TGTGCCAGCAGTGAAAGTCTAGCGGCTTACAATGAGCAGTTCTTC
TRBD1,NA,TRBV29-1,TRBJ1-1,CSVVRDRNTEAFF,TGCAGCGTTGTAAGGGACAGGAACACTGAAGCTTTCTTT
TRBD1,NA,TRBV2,TRBJ1-2,CASSLTGGIVGYTF,TGTGCCAGCAGCCTGACAGGGGGCATCGTGGGCTACACCTTC
NA,NA,TRBV5-6,TRBJ2-7,CASSTLGARRSYEQYF,TGTGCCAGCAGCACCTTAGGGGCGCGGAGATCCTACGAGCAGTACTTC
TRBD2,NA,TRBV12-3/TRBV12-4,TRBJ2-5,CASSRGGQETQYF,TGTGCCAGCAGTCGGGGGGGGCAAGAGACCCAGTACTTC
TRBD2,NA,TRBV4-2,TRBJ2-7,CASSQAPGLENYEQYF,TGTGCCAGCAGCCAAGCCCCGGGACTAGAAAATTACGAGCAGTACTTC
NA,NA,TRBV30,TRBJ1-1,CAAGTSTLNTEAFF,TGTGCCGCCGGGACAAGTACATTGAACACTGAAGCTTTCTTT
NA,NA,TRBV15,TRBJ1-1,CATSRPRDTEAFF,TGTGCCACCAGCAGGCCTCGCGACACTGAAGCTTTCTTT
NA,NA,TRBV18,TRBJ2-1,CASSPSGTYNEQFF,TGTGCCAGCTCACCATCGGGTACCTACAATGAGCAGTTCTTC
NA,NA,TRBV7-2,TRBJ1-1,CASSSLQGLNTEAFF,TGTGCCAGCAGCTCCCTCCAGGGGCTGAACACTGAAGCTTTCTTT
TRBD2,NA,TRBV11-3,TRBJ2-7,CASNGIAGSLYEQYF,TGTGCCAGCAACGGGATAGCGGGATCTCTCTACGAGCAGTACTTC
TRBD2,NA,TRBV12-5,TRBJ2-1,CASGWGLADEQFF,TGTGCTAGTGGTTGGGGACTAGCGGACGAGCAGTTCTTC
NA,NA,TRBV9,TRBJ1-1,CASSVEGIRGNTEAFF,TGTGCCAGCAGCGTAGAAGGTATCAGGGGGAACACTGAAGCTTTCTTT
TRBD2,NA,TRBV5-1,TRBJ2-2,CASSETSGALTGELFF,TGCGCCAGCAGCGAAACTAGCGGGGCCCTCACCGGGGAGCTGTTTTTT
NA,NA,TRBV6-5,TRBJ2-5,CASSYSIRETQYF,TGTGCCAGCAGTTACTCGATCCGGGAGACCCAGTACTTC
NA,NA,TRBV10-3,TRBJ1-6,CAISSPGDSPLHF,TGTGCCATCAGTTCCCCAGGGGACTCACCCCTCCACTTT